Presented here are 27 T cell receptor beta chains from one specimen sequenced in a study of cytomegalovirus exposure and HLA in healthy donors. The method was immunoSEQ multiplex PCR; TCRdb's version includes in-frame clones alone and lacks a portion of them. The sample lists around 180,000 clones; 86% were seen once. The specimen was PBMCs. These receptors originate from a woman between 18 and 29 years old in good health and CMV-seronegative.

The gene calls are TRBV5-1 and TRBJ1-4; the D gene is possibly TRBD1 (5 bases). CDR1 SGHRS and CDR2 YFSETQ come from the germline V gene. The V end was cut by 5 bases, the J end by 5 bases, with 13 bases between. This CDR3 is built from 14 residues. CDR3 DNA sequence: TGCGCCAGCAGTTCAGGGCCGACAAATGAAAAACTGTTTTTT. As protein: CASSSGPTNEKLFF.

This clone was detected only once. Here the CDR3 DNA reads TGTGCCATCAGTGAGTCGCTGATTGCGAACCCAGCGCCCTTTCCTAACTATGGCTACACCTTC. Translating gives CAISESLIANPAPFPNYGYTF. This rearrangement joins TRBV10-3 to TRBJ1-2; D is ambiguous. Trimming removed 0 bases at V and 0 bases at J, with 26 bases between. Germline V gene data show CDR1 as ENHRY and CDR2 as SYGVKD. The CDR3 length is 21 residues.

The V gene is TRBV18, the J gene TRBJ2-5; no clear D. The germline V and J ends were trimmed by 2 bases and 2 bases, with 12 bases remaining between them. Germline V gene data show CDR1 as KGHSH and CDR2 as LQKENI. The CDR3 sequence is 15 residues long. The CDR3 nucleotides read TGTGCCAGCTCACCAAGGTCGAGGCCTCAAGAGACCCAGTACTTC. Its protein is CASSPRSRPQETQYF.

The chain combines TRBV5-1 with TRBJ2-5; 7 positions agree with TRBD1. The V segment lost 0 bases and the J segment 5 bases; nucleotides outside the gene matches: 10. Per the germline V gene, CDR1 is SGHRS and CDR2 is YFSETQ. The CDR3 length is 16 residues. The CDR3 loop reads CASSLAGQTPGETQYF. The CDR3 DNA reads TGCGCCAGCAGCTTGGCGGGACAGACACCCGGGGAGACCCAGTACTTC. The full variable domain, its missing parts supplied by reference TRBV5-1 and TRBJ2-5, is KAGVTQTPRYLIKTRGQQVTLSCSPISGHRSVSWYQQTPGQGLQFLFEYFSETQRNKGNFPGRFSGRQFSNSRSEMNVSTLELGDSALYLCASSLAGQTPGETQYFGPGTRLLVL.

The DNA of the CDR3 is TGTGCCAGCAGCCCGACAGGGATATACACCGGGGAGCTGTTTTTT. This sequence encodes CASSPTGIYTGELFF. The chain couples TRBV2 to TRBJ2-2; TRBD1 matches at 7 bases. After removal of 6 bases from V and 3 bases from J, the junction contained 7 bases not matched to a gene. Germline V gene data show CDR1 as SNHLY and CDR2 as FYNNEI. This CDR3 has 15 residues. Variable domain in full (rest from reference TRBV2 and TRBJ2-2): EPEVTQTPSHQVTQMGQEVILRCVPISNHLYFYWYRQILGQKVEFLVSFYNNEISEKSEIFDDQFSVERPDGSNFTLKIRSTKLEDSAMYFCASSPTGIYTGELFFGEGSRLTVL.

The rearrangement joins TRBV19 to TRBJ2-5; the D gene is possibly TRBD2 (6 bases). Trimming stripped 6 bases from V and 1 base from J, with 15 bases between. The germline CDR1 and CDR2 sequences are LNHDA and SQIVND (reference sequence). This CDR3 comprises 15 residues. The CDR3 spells CASRRGGDSQETQYF. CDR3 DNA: TGTGCCAGTAGGAGAGGTGGGGACTCCCAAGAGACCCAGTACTTC.

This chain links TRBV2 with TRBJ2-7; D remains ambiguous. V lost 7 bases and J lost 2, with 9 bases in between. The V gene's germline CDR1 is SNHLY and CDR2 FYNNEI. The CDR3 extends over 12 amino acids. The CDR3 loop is CASILQTYEQYF. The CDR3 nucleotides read TGTGCCAGCATTTTACAGACCTACGAGCAGTACTTC. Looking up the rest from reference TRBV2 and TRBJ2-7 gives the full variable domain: EPEVTQTPSHQVTQMGQEVILRCVPISNHLYFYWYRQILGQKVEFLVSFYNNEISEKSEIFDDQFSVERPDGSNFTLKIRSTKLEDSAMYFCASILQTYEQYFGPGTRLTVT.

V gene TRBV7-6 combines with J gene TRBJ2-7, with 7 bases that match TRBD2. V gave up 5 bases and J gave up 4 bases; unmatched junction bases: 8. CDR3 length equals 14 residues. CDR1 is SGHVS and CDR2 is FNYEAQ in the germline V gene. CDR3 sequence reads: CASSLEVGGYEQYF. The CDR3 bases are TGTGCCAGCAGCCTGGAGGTGGGGGGGTACGAGCAGTACTTC.

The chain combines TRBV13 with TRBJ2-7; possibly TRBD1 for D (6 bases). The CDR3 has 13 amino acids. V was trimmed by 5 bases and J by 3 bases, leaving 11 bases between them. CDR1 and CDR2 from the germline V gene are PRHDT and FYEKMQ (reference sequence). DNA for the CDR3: TGTGCCAGCAGCACCACAGGGATCTACGAGCAGTACTTC. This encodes CASSTTGIYEQYF.

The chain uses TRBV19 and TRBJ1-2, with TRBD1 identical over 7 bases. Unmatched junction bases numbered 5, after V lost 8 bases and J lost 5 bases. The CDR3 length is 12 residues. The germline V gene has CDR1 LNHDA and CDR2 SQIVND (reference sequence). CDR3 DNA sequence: TGTGCCAGTCACGGGGGACAGTATGGCTACACCTTC. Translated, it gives CASHGGQYGYTF.

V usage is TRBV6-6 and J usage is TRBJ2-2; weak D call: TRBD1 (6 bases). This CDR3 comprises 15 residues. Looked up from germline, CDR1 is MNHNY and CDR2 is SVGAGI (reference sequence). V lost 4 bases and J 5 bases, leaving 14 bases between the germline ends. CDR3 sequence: CASSFGGRWTGELFF. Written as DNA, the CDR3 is TGTGCCAGCAGTTTTGGGGGCCGGTGGACCGGGGAGCTGTTTTTT.

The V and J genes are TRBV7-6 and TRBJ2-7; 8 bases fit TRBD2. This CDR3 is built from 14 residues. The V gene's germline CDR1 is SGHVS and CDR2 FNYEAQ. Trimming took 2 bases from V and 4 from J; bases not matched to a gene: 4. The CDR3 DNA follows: TGTGCCAGCAGCTTAAGCGGGGGAGCATACGAGCAGTACTTC. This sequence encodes CASSLSGGAYEQYF.

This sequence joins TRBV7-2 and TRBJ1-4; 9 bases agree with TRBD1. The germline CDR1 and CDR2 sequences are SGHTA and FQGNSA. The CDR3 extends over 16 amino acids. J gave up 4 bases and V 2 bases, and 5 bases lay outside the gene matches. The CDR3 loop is CASSLWGTGLNEKLFF. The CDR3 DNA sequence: TGTGCCAGCAGCTTATGGGGGACAGGGCTTAATGAAAAACTGTTTTTT.

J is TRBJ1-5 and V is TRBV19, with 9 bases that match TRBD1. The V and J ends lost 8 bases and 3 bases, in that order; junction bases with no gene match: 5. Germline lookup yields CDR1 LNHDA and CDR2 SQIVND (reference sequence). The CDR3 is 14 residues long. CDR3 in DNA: TGTGCCAGTTCCGGGACAGGGCCCAATCAGCCCCAGCATTTT. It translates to CASSGTGPNQPQHF.

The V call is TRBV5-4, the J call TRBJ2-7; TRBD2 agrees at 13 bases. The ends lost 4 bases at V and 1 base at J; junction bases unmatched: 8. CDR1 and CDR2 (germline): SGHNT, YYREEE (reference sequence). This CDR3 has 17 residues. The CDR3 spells CASSGGLAGDSSYEQYF. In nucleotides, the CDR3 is TGTGCCAGCAGCGGTGGACTAGCGGGAGACAGTTCCTACGAGCAGTACTTC.

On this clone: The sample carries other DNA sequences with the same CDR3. Here the CDR3 reads CASRGQGDTEAFF. The CDR3 region has the DNA TGTGCCAGCAGGGGCCAAGGGGACACTGAAGCTTTCTTT. The chain joins TRBV2 to TRBJ1-1; weak D call: TRBD1 (5 bases). V was shortened by 6 bases and J by 3 bases, with 11 bases between the two germline ends. This CDR3 has 13 amino acids. Germline V CDR1 and CDR2: SNHLY, FYNNEI.

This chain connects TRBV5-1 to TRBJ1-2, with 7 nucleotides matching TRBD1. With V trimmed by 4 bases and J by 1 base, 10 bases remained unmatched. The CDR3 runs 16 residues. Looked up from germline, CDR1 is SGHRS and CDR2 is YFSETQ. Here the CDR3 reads CASSTGGDRVNYGYTF. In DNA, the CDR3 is TGCGCCAGCAGCACTGGAGGGGACAGAGTTAACTATGGCTACACCTTC. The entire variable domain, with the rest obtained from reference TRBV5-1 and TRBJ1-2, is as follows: KAGVTQTPRYLIKTRGQQVTLSCSPISGHRSVSWYQQTPGQGLQFLFEYFSETQRNKGNFPGRFSGRQFSNSRSEMNVSTLELGDSALYLCASSTGGDRVNYGYTFGSGTRLTVV.

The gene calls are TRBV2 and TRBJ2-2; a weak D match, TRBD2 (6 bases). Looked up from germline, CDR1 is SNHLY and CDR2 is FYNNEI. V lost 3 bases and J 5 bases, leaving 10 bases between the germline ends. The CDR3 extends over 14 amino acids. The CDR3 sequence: CASSDFRGTGELFF. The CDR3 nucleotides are TGTGCCAGCAGTGATTTCCGGGGGACCGGGGAGCTGTTTTTT.

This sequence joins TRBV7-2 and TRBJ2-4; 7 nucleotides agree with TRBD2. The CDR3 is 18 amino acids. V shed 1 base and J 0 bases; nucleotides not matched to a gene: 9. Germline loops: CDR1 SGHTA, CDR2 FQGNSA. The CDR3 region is CASSLELGGSLAKNIQYF. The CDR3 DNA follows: TGTGCCAGCAGCTTAGAGTTAGGCGGGAGTCTAGCCAAAAACATTCAGTACTTC. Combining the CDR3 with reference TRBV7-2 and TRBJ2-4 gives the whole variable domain GAGVSQSPSNKVTEKGKDVELRCDPISGHTALYWYRQSLGQGLEFLIYFQGNSAPDKSGLPSDRFSAERTGGSVSTLTIQRTQQEDSAVYLCASSLELGGSLAKNIQYFGAGTRLSVL.

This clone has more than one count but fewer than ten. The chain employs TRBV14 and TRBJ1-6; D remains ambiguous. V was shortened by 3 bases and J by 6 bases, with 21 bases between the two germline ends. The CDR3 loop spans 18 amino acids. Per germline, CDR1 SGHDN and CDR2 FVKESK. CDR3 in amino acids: CASSHTIPQTRINSPLHF. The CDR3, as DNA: TGTGCCAGCAGCCATACTATTCCCCAAACGCGGATTAATTCACCCCTCCACTTT.

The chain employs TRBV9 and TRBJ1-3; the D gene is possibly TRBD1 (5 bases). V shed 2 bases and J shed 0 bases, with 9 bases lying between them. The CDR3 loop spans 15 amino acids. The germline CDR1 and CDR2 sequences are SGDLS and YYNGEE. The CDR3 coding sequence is TGTGCCAGCAGCGTTAGTCAGGGCTCTGGAAACACCATATATTTT. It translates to CASSVSQGSGNTIYF.

Here the CDR3 reads CASSLTTGGGAEAFF. In nucleotides, the CDR3 is TGCGCCAGCAGCTTGACAACCGGCGGAGGAGCTGAAGCTTTCTTT. The chain combines TRBV5-1 with TRBJ1-1, with unresolved D. The germline CDR1 and CDR2 sequences are SGHRS and YFSETQ. V gave up 1 base and J gave up 6 bases, with 16 bases separating them. The CDR3 has 15 residues. The full variable domain, with the rest looked up from reference TRBV5-1 and TRBJ1-1, is KAGVTQTPRYLIKTRGQQVTLSCSPISGHRSVSWYQQTPGQGLQFLFEYFSETQRNKGNFPGRFSGRQFSNSRSEMNVSTLELGDSALYLCASSLTTGGGAEAFFGQGTRLTVV.

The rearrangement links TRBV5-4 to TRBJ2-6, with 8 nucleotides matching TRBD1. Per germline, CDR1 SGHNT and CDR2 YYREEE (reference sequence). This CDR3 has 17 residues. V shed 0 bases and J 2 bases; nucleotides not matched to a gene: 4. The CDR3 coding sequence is TGTGCCAGCAGCTTGGGGACAGGGACACCTGGGGCCAACGTCCTGACTTTC. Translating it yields CASSLGTGTPGANVLTF.

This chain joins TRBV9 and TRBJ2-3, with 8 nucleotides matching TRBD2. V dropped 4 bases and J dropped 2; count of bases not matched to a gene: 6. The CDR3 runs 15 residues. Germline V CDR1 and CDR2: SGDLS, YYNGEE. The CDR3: CASSSIAGLTDTQYF. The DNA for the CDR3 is TGTGCCAGCAGCTCAATAGCGGGGCTCACAGATACGCAGTATTTT.

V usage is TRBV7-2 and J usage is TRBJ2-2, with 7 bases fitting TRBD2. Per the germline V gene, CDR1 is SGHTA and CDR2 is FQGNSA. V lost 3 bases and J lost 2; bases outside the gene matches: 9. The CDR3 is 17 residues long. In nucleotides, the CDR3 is TGTGCCAGCAGCTTTTTAGCCGGGACTACCAACACCGGGGAGCTGTTTTTT. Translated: CASSFLAGTTNTGELFF.

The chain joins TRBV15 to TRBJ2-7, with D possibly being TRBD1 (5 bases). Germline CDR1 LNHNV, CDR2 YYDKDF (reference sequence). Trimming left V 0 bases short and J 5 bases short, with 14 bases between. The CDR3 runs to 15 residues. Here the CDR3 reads CATSRDGQGGDEQYF. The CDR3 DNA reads TGTGCCACCAGCAGAGATGGGCAGGGTGGCGACGAGCAGTACTTC.

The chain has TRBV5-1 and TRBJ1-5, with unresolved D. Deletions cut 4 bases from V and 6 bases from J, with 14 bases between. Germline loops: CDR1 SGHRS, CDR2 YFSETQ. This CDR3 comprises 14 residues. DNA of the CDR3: TGCGCCAGCAGCGTTGAGGGCTTAGGTCAGCCCCAGCATTTT. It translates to CASSVEGLGQPQHF.